The 4 T cell receptor beta chains reported below all come from one sample, sequenced in a study of shared clonotypes between healthy human individuals. Generated by immunoSEQ multiplex PCR, the TCRdb table keeps only in-frame clones and is missing some. Of 300,000 to 350,000 clones listed, 73% are singletons. The sample comprised memory CD4+ T cells sorted from blood. Subset: CD45RA-negative fraction. Every receptor here comes from a man younger than 45 in good health.

CDR3 bases: TGTGCCAGCAGTCCGCCGGGACTAGCGGGAGGGCCTTCGGGATACGAGCAGTACTTC. Its translation: CASSPPGLAGGPSGYEQYF. The V and J genes are TRBV28 and TRBJ2-7; TRBD2 matches at 16 bases. Germline values: CDR1 MDHEN, CDR2 SYDVKM. This CDR3 comprises 19 residues. Trimming took 5 bases from V and 4 from J; bases not matched to a gene: 14.

This chain uses TRBV29-1 with TRBJ2-3, with 11 positions matching TRBD2. From germline, CDR1 is SQVTM and CDR2 ANQGSEA. With V trimmed by 5 bases and J by 8 bases, 12 bases remained unmatched. The CDR3 covers 15 residues. CDR3 sequence (DNA): TGCAGCGTTCCCGCCGGGACTAGCGGACGGGGTACGCAGTATTTT. Translating it yields CSVPAGTSGRGTQYF.

For this clone: Germline is not matched at one junction end, which may reflect a read error. The chain carries TRBV7-2 and TRBJ2-7; D perhaps matches TRBD1 (6 bases). The CDR3 has 15 amino acids. CDR1 SGHTA and CDR2 FQGNSA come from the germline V gene. Written as DNA, the CDR3 is TGTGCCAGCAGCCTAGCTTCAGGGGAGCTCTACGAGCAGTACTTC. This encodes CASSLASGELYEQYF.

This sequence joins TRBV18 and TRBJ2-5, with D hard to call. Germline loops: CDR1 KGHSH, CDR2 LQKENI. The CDR3 contains 13 residues. Trimming left V 6 bases short and J 2 bases short, with 10 bases between. This CDR3 is CASSPSEQETQYF. The DNA of the CDR3 is TGTGCCAGCTCGCCGAGTGAGCAAGAGACCCAGTACTTC.